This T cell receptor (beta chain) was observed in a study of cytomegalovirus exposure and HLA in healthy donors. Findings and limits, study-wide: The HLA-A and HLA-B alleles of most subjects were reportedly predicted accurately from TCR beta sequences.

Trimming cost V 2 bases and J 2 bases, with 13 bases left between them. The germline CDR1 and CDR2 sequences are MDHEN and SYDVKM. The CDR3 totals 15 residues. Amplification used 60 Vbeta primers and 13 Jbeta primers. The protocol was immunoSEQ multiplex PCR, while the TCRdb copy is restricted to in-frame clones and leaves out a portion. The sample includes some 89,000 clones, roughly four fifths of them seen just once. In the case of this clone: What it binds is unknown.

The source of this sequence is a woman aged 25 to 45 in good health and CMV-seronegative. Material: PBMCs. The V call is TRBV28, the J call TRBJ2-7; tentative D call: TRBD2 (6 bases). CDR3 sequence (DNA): TGTGCCAGCAGTTTAATACGGGAGCTGGCCTACGAGCAGTACTTC. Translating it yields CASSLIRELAYEQYF.